A selection of T cell receptor beta chains follows, all from one sample in a study of blood T cell repertoires in COVID-19. Assay used: immunoSEQ multiplex PCR; TCRdb lists only in-frame clones, some missing. Of roughly 220,000 clones in the sample, 84% were seen once. The sequenced material came from peripheral blood. The receptors originated from a woman aged 55-75 years who had recovered from COVID-19. Both conserved end residues are part of each CDR3. A D gene is named only where the DNA matches it firmly. Where a row states a size, it is once, few, many or the class of an expanded clone; other rows omit it.

size	J	D	V	CDR3
.	TRBJ2-1	TRBD2	TRBV6-2/TRBV6-3	CASSRDPRLAYYNEQFF
.	TRBJ2-2	TRBD2	TRBV4-1	CASSQGSLAVSTGELFF
many	TRBJ1-1	.	TRBV2	CASSVRDTEAFF
.	TRBJ1-1	TRBD1	TRBV14	CASSPLGQGVVAFF
.	TRBJ2-7	.	TRBV5-1	CASSLGRAGPQWEQYF
.	TRBJ1-1	.	TRBV5-6	CASSLVPGVRPEAFF
.	TRBJ1-4	TRBD1	TRBV6-4	CASSDWVTGGYEKLFF
.	TRBJ1-2	TRBD1	TRBV7-3	CASSYQGADGYTF
once	TRBJ1-3	TRBD1	TRBV5-1	CASSVTGAGNTIYF
.	TRBJ2-7	.	TRBV4-3	CASSQELRAGGGIEQYF
.	TRBJ1-5	.	TRBV6-2/TRBV6-3	CASSYLYQPQHF
.	TRBJ2-6	TRBD1	TRBV7-2	CASSLRGQGRSGANVLTF
.	TRBJ1-2	.	TRBV21-1	CASSSPSDSTF